The TCR beta chain under discussion was sequenced for a study of blood T cell repertoires in COVID-19. About the study: Donors in the United States, Italy and Spain gave samples during acute or convalescent COVID-19.

The data were produced by immunoSEQ multiplex PCR, yet TCRdb's version contains in-frame clones alone and is incomplete. The table has about 70,000 clones, about 88% seen once. The V gene lost 4 bases and the J gene lost 6 bases, with 7 bases spanning the gap. Germline V gives CDR1 SGHNT, CDR2 YENEEA. This CDR3 is built from 12 residues. The chain has TRBV11-3 and TRBJ2-1; D possibly corresponds to TRBD2 (5 bases). This TCR derives from a man in his fifties with active COVID-19. Sequencing was carried out using peripheral blood. This chain's CDR3 is CASSYGVNEQFF. Here the CDR3 DNA reads TGTGCCAGCAGCTACGGGGTCAATGAGCAGTTCTTC.